Listed below are T cell receptor beta chains from one sample, sequenced in a study of shared clonotypes between healthy human individuals. The data were produced by immunoSEQ multiplex PCR, yet TCRdb's version contains in-frame clones alone and is incomplete. The data contain about 640,000 clones, 72% of them singletons. The material sequenced was memory CD4+ T cells sorted from blood. These receptors were collected from a woman in her thirties in good health. Each CDR3 is given with its conserved first and last residue. The D gene is left open where the match is weak. Clone size is not always given. Where it is, it says once, few, many or a class for expanded clones.

v_call: TRBV19; j_call: TRBJ2-2; clone_size: -; d_call: TRBD2; cdr3_nt: TGTGCCAGTAGTTTCCGCTTGAGGGCGGGAGTCACCGGGGAGCTGTTTTTT; cdr3_aa: CASSFRLRAGVTGELFF
v_call: TRBV11-1; j_call: TRBJ2-7; clone_size: once; d_call: TRBD2; cdr3_nt: TGTGCCAGCAGCCCCAAGACTAGCCGACACTACGAGCAGTACTTC; cdr3_aa: CASSPKTSRHYEQYF
v_call: TRBV28; j_call: TRBJ2-7; clone_size: few; d_call: TRBD2; cdr3_nt: TGTGCCAGCAGGGAAAGAGCGGGAGGGAGTTACGAGCAGTACTTC; cdr3_aa: CASRERAGGSYEQYF
v_call: TRBV7-9; j_call: TRBJ2-7; clone_size: few; d_call: TRBD1; cdr3_nt: TGTGCCAGCAGCCGAGACCCCGGGACAGAAAGTAAGCGTGAGCAGTACTTC; cdr3_aa: CASSRDPGTESKREQYF
v_call: TRBV4-1; j_call: TRBJ2-1; clone_size: -; d_call: -; cdr3_nt: TGCGCCAGCAGCCAAAGGAGGGTGGGAGAGCAGTTCTTC; cdr3_aa: CASSQRRVGEQFF
v_call: TRBV7-6; j_call: TRBJ2-5; clone_size: -; d_call: -; cdr3_nt: TGTGCCAGCAGCTCGGCAGGAAAGGAGACCCAGTACTTC; cdr3_aa: CASSSAGKETQYF
v_call: TRBV4-1; j_call: TRBJ1-1; clone_size: few; d_call: -; cdr3_nt: TGCGCCAGCAGCCAAGATCGTGGACAAAGCATGAACACTGAAGCTTTCTTT; cdr3_aa: CASSQDRGQSMNTEAFF
v_call: TRBV28; j_call: TRBJ2-5; clone_size: -; d_call: TRBD2; cdr3_nt: TGTGCCAGCAACCCCAGAGGTCTAGCGGGAGCGGAGACCCAGTACTTC; cdr3_aa: CASNPRGLAGAETQYF
v_call: TRBV7-6; j_call: TRBJ1-5; clone_size: few; d_call: -; cdr3_nt: TGTGCCAGCAGCTTACAGGGGTTTGGTCAGCCCCAGCATTTT; cdr3_aa: CASSLQGFGQPQHF
v_call: TRBV5-4; j_call: TRBJ1-2; clone_size: -; d_call: -; cdr3_nt: TGTGCCAGCAGCCGCGACCCGGGGGGATATAACTATGGCTACACCTTC; cdr3_aa: CASSRDPGGYNYGYTF
v_call: TRBV18; j_call: TRBJ1-4; clone_size: -; d_call: TRBD1; cdr3_nt: TGTGCCAGCTCACCAGACAGGGGGTATGAAAAACTGTTTTTT; cdr3_aa: CASSPDRGYEKLFF
v_call: TRBV6-6; j_call: TRBJ1-3; clone_size: once; d_call: -; cdr3_nt: TGTGCCAGCAGTTATGCTGAGGGTGGAAACACCATATATTTT; cdr3_aa: CASSYAEGGNTIYF
v_call: TRBV4-1; j_call: TRBJ2-7; clone_size: -; d_call: -; cdr3_nt: TGCGCCAGCAGCCAGGGGAACAGTCAGTCCTACGAGCAGTACTTC; cdr3_aa: CASSQGNSQSYEQYF
v_call: TRBV19; j_call: TRBJ2-1; clone_size: once; d_call: TRBD2; cdr3_nt: TGTGCCAGTAGCCATTTTGTCAGCGGGAGGAAAAATGAGCAGTTCTTC; cdr3_aa: CASSHFVSGRKNEQFF
v_call: TRBV15; j_call: TRBJ1-3; clone_size: -; d_call: -; cdr3_nt: TGTGCCACCAGCAGAAAACGACAAGGAAGGGACACCATATATTTT; cdr3_aa: CATSRKRQGRDTIYF
v_call: TRBV5-6; j_call: TRBJ1-5; clone_size: -; d_call: TRBD1; cdr3_nt: TGTGCCAGCAGCTTTCAGGGGGCCGAACAGCCCCAGCATTTT; cdr3_aa: CASSFQGAEQPQHF
v_call: TRBV9; j_call: TRBJ2-2; clone_size: -; d_call: TRBD2; cdr3_nt: TGTGCCAGCAGCGTGAGTGCTAGCGGGAACACCGGGGAGCTGTTTTTT; cdr3_aa: CASSVSASGNTGELFF
v_call: TRBV7-3; j_call: TRBJ2-1; clone_size: -; d_call: -; cdr3_nt: TGTGCCAGCAGCTTGTATAACAATGAGCAGTTCTTC; cdr3_aa: CASSLYNNEQFF
v_call: TRBV27; j_call: TRBJ2-7; clone_size: -; d_call: TRBD1; cdr3_nt: TGTGCCAGCAGTTCTCCCGGGACAGGGCTTGGAGAGCAGTACTTC; cdr3_aa: CASSSPGTGLGEQYF
v_call: TRBV28; j_call: TRBJ1-5; clone_size: -; d_call: -; cdr3_nt: TGTGCCAGCAGTTACTACAGGGATAGCAATCAGCCCCAGCATTTT; cdr3_aa: CASSYYRDSNQPQHF
v_call: TRBV7-8; j_call: TRBJ1-5; clone_size: -; d_call: -; cdr3_nt: TGTGCCAGCAGCTTAGCGCGGGTTGGCAATCAGCCCCAGCATTTT; cdr3_aa: CASSLARVGNQPQHF
v_call: TRBV10-1; j_call: TRBJ2-5; clone_size: once; d_call: -; cdr3_nt: TGCGCCAGCAGCTCGTCCGGTTGGGGTCAGCAAGAGACCCAGTACTTC; cdr3_aa: CASSSSGWGQQETQYF
v_call: TRBV7-9; j_call: TRBJ1-1; clone_size: -; d_call: -; cdr3_nt: TGTGCCAGCAGTTCCCAGGACACTGAAGCTTTCTTT; cdr3_aa: CASSSQDTEAFF
v_call: TRBV5-1; j_call: TRBJ2-7; clone_size: -; d_call: TRBD1; cdr3_nt: TGCGCCAGCAGCTTGATCACCGGGACAGGGGGCGGTGAGCAGTACTTC; cdr3_aa: CASSLITGTGGGEQYF
v_call: TRBV6-6; j_call: TRBJ2-1; clone_size: once; d_call: TRBD1; cdr3_nt: TGTGCCAGCCGTGAGACAGGGTACAATGAGCAGTTCTTC; cdr3_aa: CASRETGYNEQFF
v_call: TRBV7-9; j_call: TRBJ2-7; clone_size: -; d_call: TRBD1; cdr3_nt: TGTGCCAGCAGCTTGGGACAGGGGCGTAACGAGCAGTACTTC; cdr3_aa: CASSLGQGRNEQYF
v_call: TRBV9; j_call: TRBJ2-5; clone_size: -; d_call: -; cdr3_nt: TGTGCCAGCAGCGCGGGACTCCCTCCGGAGACCCAGTACTTC; cdr3_aa: CASSAGLPPETQYF
v_call: TRBV18; j_call: TRBJ2-1; clone_size: few; d_call: -; cdr3_nt: TGTGCCAGCTCACCTGACGGGACCACAAGCTCCTACAATGAGCAGTTCTTC; cdr3_aa: CASSPDGTTSSYNEQFF
v_call: TRBV19; j_call: TRBJ2-6; clone_size: once; d_call: TRBD1; cdr3_nt: TGTGCCAGTGCCCCGGGACAGGGTTCTGGGGCCAACGTCCTGACTTTC; cdr3_aa: CASAPGQGSGANVLTF
v_call: TRBV18; j_call: TRBJ2-7; clone_size: few; d_call: -; cdr3_nt: TGTGCCAGCTCACCTCTCCCGGGGAGCGAGCAGTACTTC; cdr3_aa: CASSPLPGSEQYF
v_call: TRBV5-1; j_call: TRBJ2-7; clone_size: -; d_call: TRBD2; cdr3_nt: TGCGCCAGCAGCGAAGCGGGAGTCCACGAGCAGTACTTC; cdr3_aa: CASSEAGVHEQYF
v_call: TRBV28; j_call: TRBJ2-2; clone_size: -; d_call: -; cdr3_nt: TGTGCCAGCAGAGAGGGCACCGGGGAGCTGTTTTTT; cdr3_aa: CASREGTGELFF
v_call: TRBV11-3; j_call: TRBJ2-3; clone_size: -; d_call: TRBD1; cdr3_nt: TGTGCCAGCAGCTTTGGGACAGATAGCACAGATACGCAGTATTTT; cdr3_aa: CASSFGTDSTDTQYF
v_call: TRBV5-1; j_call: TRBJ2-7; clone_size: -; d_call: TRBD1; cdr3_nt: TGCGCCAGCAGCACCGGACAGGGCTCCTACGAGCAGTACTTC; cdr3_aa: CASSTGQGSYEQYF
v_call: TRBV2; j_call: TRBJ1-5; clone_size: -; d_call: TRBD1; cdr3_nt: TGTGCCAGCAGTCCTAGGACAGGTCGGGATCAGCCCCAGCATTTT; cdr3_aa: CASSPRTGRDQPQHF
v_call: TRBV30; j_call: TRBJ2-5; clone_size: -; d_call: -; cdr3_nt: TGTGCCTGGACCCCCCTGGTGGGGGCCGAGACCCAGTACTTC; cdr3_aa: CAWTPLVGAETQYF
v_call: TRBV29-1; j_call: TRBJ1-2; clone_size: -; d_call: -; cdr3_nt: TGCAGCGTTGAAAAAACCGGGATGTATGGCTACACCTTC; cdr3_aa: CSVEKTGMYGYTF
v_call: TRBV7-9; j_call: TRBJ1-5; clone_size: few; d_call: -; cdr3_nt: TGTGCCAGCAGCCCCGGGACCCAGGGGTTACAGCCCCAGCATTTT; cdr3_aa: CASSPGTQGLQPQHF
v_call: TRBV2; j_call: TRBJ2-7; clone_size: -; d_call: TRBD2; cdr3_nt: TGTGCCAGCAGTGAACAGGCTAGCGGGAACCACGAGCAGTACTTC; cdr3_aa: CASSEQASGNHEQYF
v_call: TRBV19; j_call: TRBJ1-2; clone_size: many; d_call: TRBD1; cdr3_nt: TGTGCCAGTAGTTTTCGACAGGGCCTTAACTATGGCTACACCTTC; cdr3_aa: CASSFRQGLNYGYTF
v_call: TRBV7-9; j_call: TRBJ1-3; clone_size: -; d_call: -; cdr3_nt: TGTGCCAGCAGCTTAGAAGGACGGAACACCATATATTTT; cdr3_aa: CASSLEGRNTIYF
v_call: TRBV5-1; j_call: TRBJ2-2; clone_size: -; d_call: TRBD1; cdr3_nt: TGCGCCAGCAGCTTGACAGGGGGCACCGGGGAGCTGTTTTTT; cdr3_aa: CASSLTGGTGELFF
v_call: TRBV5-1; j_call: TRBJ2-5; clone_size: -; d_call: -; cdr3_nt: TGCGCCAGCAGCAACCCTACTAGCCAAGAGACCCAGTACTTC; cdr3_aa: CASSNPTSQETQYF
v_call: TRBV27; j_call: TRBJ2-1; clone_size: -; d_call: TRBD2; cdr3_nt: TGTGCCAGCAGTTTATTTCCTAGCGGGAGTTCGTACAATGAGCAGTTCTTC; cdr3_aa: CASSLFPSGSSYNEQFF
v_call: TRBV18; j_call: TRBJ2-1; clone_size: -; d_call: -; cdr3_nt: TGTGCCAGCTCACCACCGATGGGGGGCATATCCTACAATGAGCAGTTCTTC; cdr3_aa: CASSPPMGGISYNEQFF
v_call: TRBV18; j_call: TRBJ2-5; clone_size: -; d_call: TRBD1; cdr3_nt: TGTGCCAGCGGATTCGACAGGGAGTTTGAGACCCAGTACTTC; cdr3_aa: CASGFDREFETQYF
v_call: TRBV6-1; j_call: TRBJ1-5; clone_size: -; d_call: -; cdr3_nt: TGTGCCAGCAGTGGGCGTACAGGGAATCAGCCCCAGCATTTT; cdr3_aa: CASSGRTGNQPQHF
v_call: TRBV10-2; j_call: TRBJ1-2; clone_size: -; d_call: -; cdr3_nt: TGCGCCAGCAGTGAGTCGACAGGAGCCTATGGCTACACCTTC; cdr3_aa: CASSESTGAYGYTF
v_call: TRBV5-6; j_call: TRBJ1-2; clone_size: few; d_call: -; cdr3_nt: TGTGCCAGCAGCTTGAACTATGGCTACACCTTC; cdr3_aa: CASSLNYGYTF